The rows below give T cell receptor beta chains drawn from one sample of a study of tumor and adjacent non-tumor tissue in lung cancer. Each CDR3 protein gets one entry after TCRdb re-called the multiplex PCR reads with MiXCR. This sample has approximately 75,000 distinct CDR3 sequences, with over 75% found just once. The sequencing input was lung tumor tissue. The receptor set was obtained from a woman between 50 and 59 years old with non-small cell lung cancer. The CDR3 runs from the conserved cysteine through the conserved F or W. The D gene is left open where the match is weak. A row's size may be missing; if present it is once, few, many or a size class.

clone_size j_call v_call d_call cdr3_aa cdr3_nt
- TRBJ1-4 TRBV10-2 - CTSSDFGDRDEKLFF TGCACCAGCAGTGATTTTGGTGACCGGGACGAAAAACTGTTTTTT
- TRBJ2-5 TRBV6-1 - CASSEAPDSQETQYF TGTGCCAGCAGTGAAGCACCGGACTCACAAGAGACCCAGTACTTC
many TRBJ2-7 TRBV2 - CASSDRTVTYEQYF TGTGCCAGCAGTGACCGGACAGTAACCTACGAGCAGTACTTC
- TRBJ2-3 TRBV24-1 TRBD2 CATSHPLTSGRNHDTQYF TGTGCCACCAGTCATCCATTGACTAGCGGGAGGAATCATGATACGCAGTATTTT
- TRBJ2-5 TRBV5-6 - CASSTQVGVKETQYF TGTGCCAGCAGCACCCAGGTCGGTGTTAAAGAGACACAGTACTTC
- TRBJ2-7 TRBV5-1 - CANSPVGLGVWDYEQYF TGTGCCAACAGCCCGGTTGGACTGGGGGTTTGGGACTACGAGCAGTACTTC
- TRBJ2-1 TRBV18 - CASSTSHNEQFF TGTGCCAGCTCAACTAGTCACAATGAGCAGTTCTTC
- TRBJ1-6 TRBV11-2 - CACSLDGGNSPLHF TGTGCCTGCAGCTTAGACGGAGGTAATTCACCCCTCCACTTT
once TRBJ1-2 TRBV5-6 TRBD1 CASSFGKGQCYVYTF TGTGCCAGCAGCTTTGGCAAGGGACAGTGCTATGTCTACACCTTC
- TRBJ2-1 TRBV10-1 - CASQVEGTGQNELFF TGCGCCAGCCAAGTAGAAGGGACCGGGCAGAATGAGCTGTTCTTC
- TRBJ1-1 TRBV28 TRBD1 CAGSSTGGAVSPEAFF TGTGCCGGCAGTTCGACAGGGGGCGCCGTTTCTCCTGAAGCTTTCTTT
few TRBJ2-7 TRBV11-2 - CVSSLHGRTYEQYF TGTGTCAGTAGCTTACATGGGCGGACCTACGAGCAGTACTTC
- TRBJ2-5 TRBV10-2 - CASILQGETQYF TGTGCCAGCATTTTACAGGGAGAGACCCAGTACTTC
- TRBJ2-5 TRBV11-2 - CMSTPRGMRSETQYF TGTATGAGCACCCCGCGCGGAATGAGGTCAGAGACCCAGTACTTC
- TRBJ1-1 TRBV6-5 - CTSSLRGGGTEAFF TGTACCAGCAGCTTGCGGGGTGGGGGCACTGAAGCTTTCTTT
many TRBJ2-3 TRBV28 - CASKRGTSTDTQYF TGTGCCAGCAAGCGCGGTACTAGCACAGATACGCAGTATTTT
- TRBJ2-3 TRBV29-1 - CSVDSTDTRYF TGTAGCGTTGACAGCACAGATACGCGGTATTTT
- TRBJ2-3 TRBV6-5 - CASNYSTRDSPRSTDTQYF TGTGCCAGCAATTACTCCACCCGGGACTCCCCTCGAAGCACAGATACGCAGTATTTT
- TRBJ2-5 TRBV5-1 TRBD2 CASRRIAGGPGETQYF TGCGCCAGCAGGAGAATAGCGGGAGGGCCAGGAGAGACCCAGTACTTC
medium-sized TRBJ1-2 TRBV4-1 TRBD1 CASSQDRDRGRIGYTF TGCGCCAGCAGCCAAGATAGGGACAGGGGAAGGATTGGCTACACCTTC
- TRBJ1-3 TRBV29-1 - CRLDSGGGNTRYF TGCAGACTTGATTCCGGGGGCGGAAACACCAGATATTTT
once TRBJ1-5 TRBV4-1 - CASSQEREGGTQHF TGCGCCAGCAGCCAAGAGCGGGAGGGAGGTACACAGCATTTT
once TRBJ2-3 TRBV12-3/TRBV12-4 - CVSRPPGLFTDTQYF TGTGTCAGCAGACCCCCGGGACTCTTCACAGATACGCAGTATTTT
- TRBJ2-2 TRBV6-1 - CASGDQDTHTGVLFF TGTGCCAGCGGAGATCAGGACACCCACACCGGGGTGCTGTTTTTT
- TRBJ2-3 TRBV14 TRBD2 CASSSGGGTDTDYF TGTGCCAGCAGTTCGGGAGGCGGCACAGATACGGACTATTTT
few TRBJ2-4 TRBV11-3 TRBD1 CASSLTGEGGIQYF TGTGCCAGCAGCTTAACAGGGGAAGGAGGCATTCAGTATTTC
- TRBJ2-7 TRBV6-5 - CASRYSRAGREQYF TGTGCCAGCAGGTACTCGAGGGCAGGCCGCGAGCAGTACTTC
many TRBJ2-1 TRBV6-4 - CASSDSIGTTSNEQFF TGTGCCAGCAGTGACTCAATTGGGACAACTAGCAATGAGCAGTTCTTC
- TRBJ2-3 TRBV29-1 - CSVEGLTVGADTQYF TGCAGCGTTGAAGGGTTAACGGTAGGCGCAGATACGCAGTATTTT
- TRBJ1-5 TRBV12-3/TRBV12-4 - CASSLKSNQPQHF TGTGCCAGTAGTTTAAAAAGCAATCAGCCCCAGCATTTT
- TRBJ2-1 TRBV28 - CAGTWGNEQFF TGTGCCGGCACCTGGGGCAATGAACAGTTCTTC
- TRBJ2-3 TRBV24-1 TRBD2 CTSSDTAASGVGTDTQYF TGTACCAGCAGTGACACCGCGGCTAGCGGGGTCGGCACAGATACGCAGTATTTT
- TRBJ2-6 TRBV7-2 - CASTQAGANVLTF TGTGCCAGCACCCAGGCAGGGGCCAACGTCCTGACTTTC
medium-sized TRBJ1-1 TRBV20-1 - CSASWGRVNTEAFF TGCAGTGCTAGTTGGGGCAGGGTGAACACTGAAGCTTTCTTT
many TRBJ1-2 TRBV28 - CASSPTAFYGYTF TGTGCCAGCAGCCCGACAGCTTTCTATGGCTACACCTTC
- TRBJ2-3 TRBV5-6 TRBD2 CASDSYRISGRSDAQYF TGTGCCAGCGACTCCTACCGTATTAGCGGGAGGTCAGATGCGCAGTATTTT
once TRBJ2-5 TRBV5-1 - CASSNFGTTRQETQYF TGCGCCAGCAGCAATTTCGGGACGACGAGACAAGAGACCCAGTACTTC
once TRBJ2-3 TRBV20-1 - CSARDFTQRDHTHYF TGCAGTGCACGGGACTTTACCCAACGAGATCATACGCATTATTTT
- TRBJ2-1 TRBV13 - CASNSSDGEGAEQFF TGTGCCAGCAACTCCTCGGACGGAGAAGGGGCTGAGCAGTTCTTC
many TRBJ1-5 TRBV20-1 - CSARASGGNQPQHF TGCAGTGCTAGAGCCTCCGGGGGCAATCAGCCCCAGCATTTT
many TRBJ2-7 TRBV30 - CAWNLPSGLGVYEQYF TGTGCCTGGAACCTCCCAAGCGGTTTAGGAGTTTACGAGCAGTACTTC
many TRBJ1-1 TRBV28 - CASSLRAWEAFF TGTGCCAGCAGTTTAAGAGCTTGGGAAGCTTTCTTT
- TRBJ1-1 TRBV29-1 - CSVEGTNTEAFF TGCAGCGTTGAAGGGACGAACACTGAAGCTTTCTTT
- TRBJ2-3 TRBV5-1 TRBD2 CASCFLLAGLTETQYF TGCGCCAGCTGCTTTCTACTAGCGGGACTCACAGAAACGCAGTATTTT
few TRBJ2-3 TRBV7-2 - CASSFKAGPDTQYF TGTGCCAGCAGCTTTAAGGCAGGACCAGATACGCAGTATTTT
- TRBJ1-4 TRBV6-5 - CASSHLNPGSSNEKLFF TGTGCTAGCAGCCATCTTAATCCAGGGAGCTCTAATGAAAAACTGTTCTTT
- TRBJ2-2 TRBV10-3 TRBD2 CAIPSRLAEYTGELFF TGTGCCATTCCTTCCAGACTAGCGGAATACACCGGGGAGCTGTTTTTT
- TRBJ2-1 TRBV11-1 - CASSLRGFRYDQFF TGTGCCAGCAGTTTAAGAGGGTTCCGGTATGACCAGTTCTTC
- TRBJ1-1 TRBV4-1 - CASSLDLSTEAFF TGTGCCAGCAGCTTGGATTTGAGCACTGAAGCTTTCTTT
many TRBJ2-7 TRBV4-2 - CASSQEETYEQYF TGTGCCAGCAGCCAAGAAGAAACCTACGAGCAGTACTTC
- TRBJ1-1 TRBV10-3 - CAISDPLGSEAFF TGTGCCATCAGTGATCCCCTGGGCAGCGAAGCTTTCTTT
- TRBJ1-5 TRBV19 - CASSIADMTNQSQHF TGTGCCAGTAGTATAGCAGACATGACGAATCAGTCCCAGCATTTT
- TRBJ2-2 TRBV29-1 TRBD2 CSVEAPSGVAPGKLFF TGCAGCGTTGAAGCCCCTAGCGGGGTGGCCCCCGGGAAGCTGTTTTTT
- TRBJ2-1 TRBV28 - CAAIVGERYNEQFF TGTGCCGCCATTGTGGGAGAGAGATACAATGAGCAGTTCTTC
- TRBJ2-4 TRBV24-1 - CATSDSRDSDNQYF TGTGCCACCAGTGATTCTAGGGATTCTGACAATCAGTACTTC
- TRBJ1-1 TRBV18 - CASCNTGWNTEAFF TGTGCCAGCTGTAATACCGGCTGGAACACTGAAGCTTTCTTT
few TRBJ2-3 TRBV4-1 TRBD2 CAGQTSVTDTQYF TGCGCCGGTCAGACTAGCGTCACAGATACGCAGTACTTT
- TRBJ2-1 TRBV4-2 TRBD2 CDSSQEAGDPYNEQFF TGTGACAGCAGCCAAGAGGCGGGAGACCCATACAATGAGCAGTTCTTC
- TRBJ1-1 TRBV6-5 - CASNKEPGNTEAFF TGTGCCAGCAACAAAGAGCCGGGGAACACTGAAGCTTTCTTT
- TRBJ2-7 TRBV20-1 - CSVRHKGGLVYEQYF TGCAGTGTTAGACATAAGGGGGGCTTAGTCTACGAGCAGTACTTC